What follows are 9 T cell receptor beta chains derived from one specimen sequenced in a study of blood T cells in healthy people across ages. It was with a sample-barcoded 5' primer and a J-beta primer mix that a second PCR of roughly 6 to 12 cycles was run. Via MiXCR, TCRdb re-called the 5' RACE reads, giving one row per CDR3 protein. The sample gives hundreds of thousands of distinct CDR3 sequences, approximately 21% of which show up once; around a fifth is in the top ten. The sample consisted of blood. Every receptor here comes from a man between 70 and 80 years old in good health.

On this clonotype itself: A much larger clone lies one base from this, so it may be a read error. V and J are TRBV28 and TRBJ2-3; a possible D gene is TRBD2 (5 bases). The CDR3 consists of 13 residues. Germline lookup yields CDR1 MDHEN and CDR2 SYDVKM. CDR3 coding DNA: TGTGCCAGCAGTTTCCTAGCCACAGATGCGCAGTATTTT. Translation gives CASSFLATDAQYF.

Here the CDR3 reads CASSYQAPGQPPTDTQYF. In DNA form, the CDR3 reads TGTGCCAGCAGTTACCAAGCCCCGGGACAGCCACCCACAGATACGCAGTATTTT. The chain combines TRBV6-5 with TRBJ2-3; 7 bases line up with TRBD1. Trimming at V came to 2 bases and at J to 2 bases, leaving 13 bases not matched to a gene. Germline-derived CDR1 and CDR2 are MNHEY and SVGAGI. CDR3 length: 18 residues.

In its sample, this clonotype was seen many times. The chain employs TRBV7-2 and TRBJ1-1; unclear D gene. The ends were cut back, 7 bases at V and 1 base at J, with 10 bases in the middle. CDR3 length: 13 amino acids. CDR1 SGHTA and CDR2 FQGNSA come from the germline V gene. CDR3 amino acids: CASMEQWNTEAFF. Here the CDR3 DNA reads TGTGCCAGCATGGAACAGTGGAACACTGAAGCTTTCTTT.

The chain couples TRBV20-1 to TRBJ1-2; 9 positions match TRBD1. V shed 5 bases, J shed 2 bases, and the junction held 9 bases outside the gene matches. The CDR3 extends over 15 amino acids. The germline V gene has CDR1 DFQATT and CDR2 SNEGSKA (reference sequence). Here the CDR3 reads CSAPPGTGSNYGYTF. Written as DNA, the CDR3 is TGCAGTGCTCCGCCGGGGACAGGGTCCAACTATGGCTACACCTTC.

The gene calls are TRBV5-1 and TRBJ2-3, with 9 bases aligning to TRBD1. Looked up from germline, CDR1 is SGHRS and CDR2 is YFSETQ. Germline trimming cut 0 bases from V and 9 bases from J; bases unmatched to any gene: 8. The CDR3 is made up of 15 amino acids. The CDR3 DNA reads as TGCGCCAGCAGCTTGGAACAGGGGGCACGGATGACGCAGTATTTT. Residues: CASSLEQGARMTQYF.

V usage is TRBV29-1 and J usage is TRBJ2-5; possibly TRBD2 for D (7 bases). Germline values: CDR1 SQVTM, CDR2 ANQGSEA. Trimming shortened V by 5 bases and J by 4 bases, and 11 bases separated the two germline ends. This CDR3 has 12 amino acids. The CDR3 is CSVTGGPETQYF. CDR3 nucleotide sequence: TGCAGCGTTACGGGGGGCCCAGAGACCCAGTACTTC. The variable domain in full, with the rest retrieved from reference TRBV29-1 and TRBJ2-5, is SAVISQKPSRDICQRGTSLTIQCQVDSQVTMMFWYRQQPGQSLTLIATANQGSEATYESGFVIDKFPISRPNLTFSTLTVSNMSPEDSSIYLCSVTGGPETQYFGPGTRLLVL.

This clonotype occurred many times. J is TRBJ1-4 and V is TRBV3-1; D ambiguous. CDR3 length equals 13 residues. The V and J ends lost 4 bases and 8 bases respectively, with 11 bases between them. The germline CDR1 and CDR2 sequences are LGHDT and YNNKEL (reference sequence). Here the CDR3 DNA reads TGTGCCAGCAGCCCCCCAGATAGGGAAAAACTGTTTTTT. Its protein is CASSPPDREKLFF.

The chain combines TRBV20-1 with TRBJ2-1; 13 bases agree with TRBD2. The germline CDR1 and CDR2 sequences are DFQATT and SNEGSKA (reference sequence). The CDR3 consists of 15 residues. V was clipped by 5 bases and J by 8 bases; unmatched bases: 9. CDR3 DNA: TGCAGTGCTGGGCCGGGACTAGCGGGAAGGTATGAGCAGTTCTTC. Its translation is CSAGPGLAGRYEQFF.

This clonotype has only a few counts. The CDR3, as DNA: TGTGCCAGCAGCCAGGGGTGGGAACTGTTTTTT. Residues: CASSQGWELFF. The genes are TRBV7-2 and TRBJ1-4; possible D gene TRBD1, 6 bases. Germline-derived CDR1 and CDR2 are SGHTA and FQGNSA. The CDR3 extends over 11 amino acids. Between the trimmed V and J ends, which lost 5 bases and 12 bases, there was a span of 10 bases.